This TCR beta chain appears in the sequencing data of a study of CD8+CD57+ T cells in acquired aplastic anemia. TCR beta VDJ combinations and CDR3 sequences were profiled from genomic DNA. MiXCR, run by TCRdb on the reads, gives a single entry per CDR3 protein. The sample holds roughly 200,000 distinct CDR3 sequences, approximately 60% seen once. Points on this clonotype: An end of the junction differs from the germline gene, which may be a read error.

In germline, CDR1 is WNHNN, CDR2 SYGVQD (reference sequence). There are 11 residues in the CDR3. The sequence was collected from a human donor in good health. This chain links TRBV10-1 with TRBJ2-2, with D possibly being TRBD1 (5 bases). The sequenced material came from sorted CD4+, CD8+, or CD8+CD57+ T cells (not recorded which) from PBMCs. The CDR3 nucleotides are TGCGCCAGTAGTGGGGCACGGGAGCTGTTTTTT. It specifies CASSGARELFF.